The 20 T cell receptor beta chains presented below share a single source sample, sequenced in a study of T-cell reconstitution after alpha-beta-depleted transplantation in children. A library of TCRbeta sequences, prepared with unique molecular identifiers, was generated. Using its own MiXCR run on the PCR reads, TCRdb lists one record per CDR3 protein. This sample has fewer than 700,000 distinct CDR3 sequences, with approximately 13% found just once. This specimen was PBMCs, mostly from graft donor cells, taken 360 days after TCRalphabeta/CD19-depleted stem cell transplant. The receptors stem from a male patient between 5 and 17 years old who had a stem cell transplant for acute myeloid leukemia, so the T cells may come from the graft donor.

This clonotype was seen many times. The chain is built from TRBV4-3 and TRBJ2-7, with 11 bases matching TRBD2. The CDR3 length is 14 residues. Losses at the gene ends were 8 bases for V and 5 bases for J; bases not matched to a gene: 8. CDR1 is LGHNA and CDR2 is YSLEER in the germline V gene. The CDR3, as DNA: TGCGCCAGCGACCTACTAGCGGGAGTTGACGAGCAGTACTTC. Translated: CASDLLAGVDEQYF.

This clonotype was observed a few times. This chain joins TRBV2 and TRBJ2-6; D unclear. V was pared by 6 bases and J by 0 bases, with 6 bases between. CDR3 length equals 14 residues. Germline V gene data show CDR1 as SNHLY and CDR2 as FYNNEI. The CDR3 here is CASRGSSGANVLTF. The DNA for the CDR3 is TGTGCCAGCAGGGGAAGCTCTGGGGCCAACGTCCTGACTTTC.

The genes are TRBV15 and TRBJ2-1; 7 nucleotides line up with TRBD1. The CDR3 runs to 13 residues. Germline values: CDR1 LNHNV, CDR2 YYDKDF (reference sequence). V lost 2 bases, J lost 7 bases, and 2 bases stayed unmatched. The CDR3 reads CATSRPRGNEQFF. In nucleotides, the CDR3 is TGTGCCACCAGCAGACCCAGGGGGAATGAGCAGTTCTTC. Using reference TRBV15 and TRBJ2-1 for the parts outside the CDR3, the full variable domain is DAMVIQNPRYQVTQFGKPVTLSCSQTLNHNVMYWYQQKSSQAPKLLFHYYDKDFNNEADTPDNFQSRRPNTSFCFLDIRSPGLGDTAMYLCATSRPRGNEQFFGPGTRLTVL.

This clonotype was detected many times. This chain uses TRBV29-1 with TRBJ2-3; the match to TRBD2 covers 7 bases. Germline V lookup: CDR1 SQVTM, CDR2 ANQGSEA. This CDR3 has 13 residues. The trim removed 8 bases at V and 6 bases at J, leaving 11 bases unmatched. CDR3 sequence: CSTGAGMLDTQYF. The CDR3 nucleotides are TGCAGCACCGGAGCGGGGATGCTGGATACGCAGTATTTT.

In this sample, this clonotype turned up many times. CDR3 region: CASSQTLRGTGPDTQYF. The CDR3 region has the DNA TGCGCCAGCAGCCAAACCTTAAGGGGTACAGGGCCAGATACGCAGTATTTT. This sequence joins TRBV4-3 and TRBJ2-3; possibly TRBD1 for D (6 bases). The CDR3 has 17 amino acids. The germline V gene encodes CDR1 LGHNA and CDR2 YSLEER. Between the trimmed V and J ends, which lost 2 bases and 4 bases, there was a span of 19 bases.

This clonotype was seen a few times. V and J are TRBV2 and TRBJ2-7, with TRBD1 identical over 7 bases. This CDR3 has 15 residues. V gave up 6 bases and J gave up 0 bases; unmatched junction bases: 8. CDR1 SNHLY and CDR2 FYNNEI come from the germline V gene. The CDR3 DNA is TGTGCCAGCAGAGTCCGGACAGGCGACTCCTACGAGCAGTACTTC. Translating gives CASRVRTGDSYEQYF.

With respect to this clonotype: Its ends do not fully match the called genes, so a read error is possible. J is TRBJ2-2 and V is TRBV20-1; no clear D. Germline CDR1 reads DFQATT; CDR2 reads SNEGSKA (reference sequence). CDR3 length equals 15 residues. The CDR3 is CCARDWSQNTGELFF. DNA for the CDR3: TGCTGTGCTAGAGATTGGTCCCAGAACACCGGGGAGCTGTTTTTT.

The rearrangement joins TRBV29-1 to TRBJ2-7; D could derive from TRBD1 or TRBD2 (7 bases each). The V end was cut by 4 bases, the J end by 6 bases, with 16 bases between. The germline gives CDR1 SQVTM, CDR2 ANQGSEA. This CDR3 contains 13 residues. CDR3 bases: TGCAGCGTTGTAAAGCAGGGGGGGGCCGAGCAGTACTTC. It specifies CSVVKQGGAEQYF.

V and J are TRBV5-1 and TRBJ1-6; TRBD1 might be the D (5 bases). The CDR3 extends over 15 amino acids. V gave up 1 base and J gave up 4 bases, with 9 bases separating them. The germline V gene has CDR1 SGHRS and CDR2 YFSETQ. CDR3 sequence reads: CASSLSGRYNSPLHF. Here the CDR3 DNA reads TGCGCCAGCAGCTTGTCGGGACGGTATAATTCACCCCTCCACTTT. Looking up the rest from reference TRBV5-1 and TRBJ1-6 gives the full variable domain: KAGVTQTPRYLIKTRGQQVTLSCSPISGHRSVSWYQQTPGQGLQFLFEYFSETQRNKGNFPGRFSGRQFSNSRSEMNVSTLELGDSALYLCASSLSGRYNSPLHFGNGTRLTVT.

This sequence joins TRBV28 and TRBJ2-3; no definite D call. V lost 5 bases and J lost 2, with 14 bases in between. The CDR3 is 15 residues long. From germline, CDR1 is MDHEN and CDR2 SYDVKM. The CDR3 region is CASSGLGPSTDTQYF. As DNA, the CDR3 is TGTGCCAGCAGTGGCCTCGGTCCCTCCACAGATACGCAGTATTTT.

Points on this clonotype: Being one base from a much bigger clone, this may be a read error. This likely comes from a read error, as the CDR3 has no conserved phenylalanine or tryptophan at its end. V usage is TRBV29-1 and J usage is TRBJ2-4; possible D gene TRBD1, 6 bases. Trimming shortened V by 4 bases and J by 5 bases, and 12 bases separated the two germline ends. CDR1 is SQVTM and CDR2 is ANQGSEA in the germline V gene. The CDR3 runs 13 residues. CDR3 DNA sequence: TGCAGCGTTGCTGGGAAGGGGGAAAACATTCAGTACCTC. This translates into CSVAGKGENIQYL.

The chain employs TRBV14 and TRBJ1-1, with a weak D call TRBD1 (6 bases). The germline V gene encodes CDR1 SGHDN and CDR2 FVKESK. The ends were cut back, 1 base at V and 5 bases at J, with 14 bases in the middle. The CDR3 runs to 15 residues. CDR3 amino acids: CASSQGRGFWTEAFF. The CDR3, as DNA: TGTGCCAGCAGCCAAGGAAGGGGGTTTTGGACTGAAGCTTTCTTT.

This clonotype appeared a few times. The chain combines TRBV11-2 with TRBJ2-5; 7 bases line up with TRBD2. V lost 3 bases to trimming and J lost 4 bases; unmatched junction nucleotides: 8. This CDR3 contains 15 residues. Germline CDR1 and CDR2: SGHAT and FQNNGV. In nucleotides, the CDR3 is TGTGCCAGCAGCTTCTCGGGAGGCTTCCCAGAGACCCAGTACTTC. Translating gives CASSFSGGFPETQYF.

This rearrangement joins TRBV3-1 to TRBJ2-1; TRBD2 matches 8 bases. The CDR3 spans 15 residues. Germline V CDR1 and CDR2: LGHDT, YNNKEL (reference sequence). Trimming took 1 base from V and 5 from J; bases not matched to a gene: 4. CDR3 DNA sequence: TGTGCCAGCAGCCAAGGCGGGAGGAAAAACAATGAGCAGTTCTTC. It codes for CASSQGGRKNNEQFF.

This clonotype was recorded many times. This sequence joins TRBV7-9 and TRBJ2-1; 9 nucleotides line up with TRBD2. V shed 5 bases, J shed 8 bases, and the junction held 7 bases outside the gene matches. This CDR3 spans 14 amino acids. The germline V gene encodes CDR1 SEHNR and CDR2 FQNEAQ (reference sequence). The CDR3 here is CASSPRTSAYEQFF. The CDR3 nucleotides read TGTGCCAGCAGCCCCCGGACTAGCGCGTATGAGCAGTTCTTC.

This clonotype was detected many times. The rearrangement uses TRBV30 and TRBJ2-3; the D gene is possibly TRBD1 (6 bases). Trimming removed 7 bases from V and 6 bases from J, with 17 bases in between. This CDR3 has 13 amino acids. Germline V gene sequence: CDR1 GTSNPN, CDR2 SVGIG (reference sequence). Here the CDR3 DNA reads TGTGCCTTGGACAGAAGCGTGGGGGATACGCAGTATTTT. Translation gives CALDRSVGDTQYF.

The table lists this clonotype with many counts. V usage is TRBV21-1 and J usage is TRBJ2-6. TRBV21-1 is marked as a pseudogene. The CDR3 has 16 residues. This CDR3 reads CASSNPQGYGANVLTF. CDR3 DNA: TGTGCCAGCAGCAACCCACAGGGGTATGGGGCCAACGTCCTGACTTTC.

The table lists this clonotype with a few counts. The chain is built from TRBV25-1 and TRBJ2-2; weak D call: TRBD1 (6 bases). Per the germline V gene, CDR1 is MGHDK and CDR2 is SYGVNS. The CDR3 is 17 amino acids. Deletions cut 6 bases from V and 1 base from J, with 18 bases between. CDR3 nucleotide sequence: TGTGCCAGCAGCCCTTTCCCCGGGACACTGAACACCGGGGAGCTGTTTTTT. As protein: CASSPFPGTLNTGELFF.

This clonotype was counted a few times. The rearrangement uses TRBV28 and TRBJ2-2, with 10 bases fitting TRBD2. Trimming took 7 bases from V and 5 from J; bases not matched to a gene: 4. The CDR3 is 14 amino acids. In germline, CDR1 is MDHEN, CDR2 SYDVKM. As DNA, the CDR3 is TGTGCCAGCAAAGGAGCGGGAGGGACCGGGGAGCTGTTTTTT. Translating it yields CASKGAGGTGELFF.

This clonotype was recorded a few times. This sequence joins TRBV6-5 and TRBJ2-1; D not resolved. The CDR3 has 16 residues. Looked up from germline, CDR1 is MNHEY and CDR2 is SVGAGI. The V and J ends lost 0 bases and 8 bases respectively, with 17 bases between them. The CDR3 protein is CASSYSPSLLHDEQFF. CDR3 nucleotides: TGTGCCAGCAGTTACTCGCCCAGTCTCCTGCACGATGAGCAGTTCTTC.